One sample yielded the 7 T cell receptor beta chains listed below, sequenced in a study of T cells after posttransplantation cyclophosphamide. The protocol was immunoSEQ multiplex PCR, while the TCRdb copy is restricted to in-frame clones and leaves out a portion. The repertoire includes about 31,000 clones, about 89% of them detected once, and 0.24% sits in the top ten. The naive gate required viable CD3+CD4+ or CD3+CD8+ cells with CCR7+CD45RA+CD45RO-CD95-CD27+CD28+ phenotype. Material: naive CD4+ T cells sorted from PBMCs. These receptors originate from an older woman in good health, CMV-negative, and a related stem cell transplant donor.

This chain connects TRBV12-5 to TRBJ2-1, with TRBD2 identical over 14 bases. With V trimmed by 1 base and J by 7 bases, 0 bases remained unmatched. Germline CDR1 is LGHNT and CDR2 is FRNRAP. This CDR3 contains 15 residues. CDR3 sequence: CASGLGLAGGNEQFF. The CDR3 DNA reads TGTGCTAGTGGTTTGGGACTAGCGGGAGGGAATGAGCAGTTCTTC.

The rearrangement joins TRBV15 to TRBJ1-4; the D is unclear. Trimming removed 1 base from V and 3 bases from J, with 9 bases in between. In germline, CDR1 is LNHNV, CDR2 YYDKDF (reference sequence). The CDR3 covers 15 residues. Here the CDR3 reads CATSRGRLSNEKLFF. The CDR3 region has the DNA TGTGCCACCAGCAGAGGGCGGTTATCTAATGAAAAACTGTTTTTT. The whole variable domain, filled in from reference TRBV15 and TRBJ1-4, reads DAMVIQNPRYQVTQFGKPVTLSCSQTLNHNVMYWYQQKSSQAPKLLFHYYDKDFNNEADTPDNFQSRRPNTSFCFLDIRSPGLGDTAMYLCATSRGRLSNEKLFFGSGTQLSVL.

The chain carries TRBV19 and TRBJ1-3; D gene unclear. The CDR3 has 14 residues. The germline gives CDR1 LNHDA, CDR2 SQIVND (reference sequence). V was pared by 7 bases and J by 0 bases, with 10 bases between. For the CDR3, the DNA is TGTGCCAGTACTGGACTTTACTCTGGAAACACCATATATTTT. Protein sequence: CASTGLYSGNTIYF.

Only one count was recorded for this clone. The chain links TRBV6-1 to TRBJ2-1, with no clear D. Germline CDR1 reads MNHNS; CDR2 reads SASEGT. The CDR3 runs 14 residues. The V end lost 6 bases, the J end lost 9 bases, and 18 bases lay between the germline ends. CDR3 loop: CASSPEIHNAEQFF. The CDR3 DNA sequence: TGTGCCAGCAGCCCAGAAATCCATAATGCTGAGCAGTTCTTC.

Here the CDR3 DNA reads TGTGCCAGCAGTCCCACAGGGAGCGGCAATCAGCCCCAGCATTTT. Protein sequence: CASSPTGSGNQPQHF. The genes are TRBV9 and TRBJ1-5, with D tentatively TRBD1 (6 bases). This CDR3 spans 15 amino acids. The V end was cut by 5 bases, the J end by 2 bases, with 14 bases between. Germline CDR1 is SGDLS and CDR2 is YYNGEE.

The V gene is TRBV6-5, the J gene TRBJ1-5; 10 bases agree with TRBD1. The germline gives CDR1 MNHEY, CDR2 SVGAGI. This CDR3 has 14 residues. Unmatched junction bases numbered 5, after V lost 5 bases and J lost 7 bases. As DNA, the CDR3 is TGTGCCAGCAGTCTCGACAGGGGGCAGCAGCCCCAGCATTTT. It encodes CASSLDRGQQPQHF.

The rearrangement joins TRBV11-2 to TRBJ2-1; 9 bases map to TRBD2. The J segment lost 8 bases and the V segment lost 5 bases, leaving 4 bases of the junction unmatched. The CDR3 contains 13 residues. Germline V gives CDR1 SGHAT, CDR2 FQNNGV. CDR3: CASSSGGFYEQFF. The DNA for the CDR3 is TGTGCCAGCAGCAGCGGGGGGTTCTATGAGCAGTTCTTC.